This TCR beta chain was identified in a study of cytomegalovirus exposure and HLA in healthy donors. 13 Jbeta primers and 60 Vbeta primers were used for the PCR. The method was immunoSEQ multiplex PCR; TCRdb's version includes in-frame clones alone and lacks a portion of them. The table shows 110,000 or so clones, with 77% occurring only once. Per the germline V gene, CDR1 is SGHDT and CDR2 is YYEEEE. This CDR3 spans 11 amino acids. V dropped 6 bases and J dropped 5 bases, with 5 bases sitting between them. This TCR was sampled from a man between 18 and 29 years old in good health and CMV-seropositive. Sequenced: PBMCs. The chain carries TRBV5-6 and TRBJ2-2; D remains unclear. The CDR3 DNA follows: TGTGCCAGCACCACAACCGGGGAGCTGTTTTTT. Protein: CASTTTGELFF.